Presented here are 8 T cell receptor beta chains from one specimen sequenced in a study of blood T cell repertoires in COVID-19. Sequencing used immunoSEQ multiplex PCR; TCRdb keeps in-frame clones, though not all of them. The sample includes 390,000 or so clones, roughly four fifths seen only once; the top ten take over 4.5%. The specimen sequenced was PBMCs or T cells enriched from blood (not recorded which). The receptors were sampled from a woman in her forties or fifties who had recovered from COVID-19.

J is TRBJ2-2 and V is TRBV27, with TRBD1 matching over 8 bases. This CDR3 has 17 amino acids. The germline CDR1 and CDR2 sequences are MNHEY and SMNVEV (reference sequence). V was pared by 5 bases and J by 6 bases, with 14 bases of the junction left unmatched. In nucleotides, the CDR3 is TGTGCCAGCAGTCAACCCCCCGACAGGGGAAGACCCGGGGAGCTGTTTTTT. As protein: CASSQPPDRGRPGELFF.

The chain employs TRBV7-2 and TRBJ1-1; a weak D match, TRBD1 (5 bases). CDR1 is SGHTA and CDR2 is FQGNSA in the germline V gene. V was shortened by 2 bases and J by 4 bases, with 14 bases between the two germline ends. CDR3 length: 15 residues. CDR3 nucleotides: TGTGCCAGCAGCTTAAGCGCCGGGGGTGGCACTGAAGCTTTCTTT. It translates to CASSLSAGGGTEAFF.

The chain joins TRBV5-1 to TRBJ2-3, with TRBD1 identical over 11 bases. After removal of 5 bases from V and 4 bases from J, the junction contained 6 bases not matched to a gene. Germline CDR1 SGHRS, CDR2 YFSETQ. The CDR3 contains 15 residues. The CDR3, as DNA: TGCGCCAGCAGTCCCGGGACAGGGGGGTCAGATACGCAGTATTTT. Translated, it gives CASSPGTGGSDTQYF.

The chain joins TRBV30 to TRBJ1-1; D remains unclear. CDR1 GTSNPN and CDR2 SVGIG come from the germline V gene (reference sequence). Trimming stripped 8 bases from V and 8 bases from J, with 12 bases between. This CDR3 region has 10 residues. CDR3 loop: CAGLTSEAFF. CDR3 nucleotide sequence: TGTGCCGGACTAACCTCAGAAGCTTTCTTT.

The chain carries TRBV19 and TRBJ1-2; TRBD1 matches at 7 bases. V dropped 6 bases and J dropped 5; count of bases not matched to a gene: 9. The CDR3 sequence is 14 residues long. Germline assignment: CDR1 LNHDA and CDR2 SQIVND (reference sequence). CDR3 sequence (DNA): TGTGCCAGTAGACCCCGACAGGGCGGGTATGGCTACACCTTC. Residues: CASRPRQGGYGYTF.

This chain connects TRBV2 to TRBJ1-5; TRBD1 agrees at 8 bases. The CDR3 is 14 residues long. The germline gives CDR1 SNHLY, CDR2 FYNNEI. V was clipped by 6 bases and J by 2 bases; unmatched bases: 3. In DNA form, the CDR3 reads TGTGCCAGCAGGATGGACAGGGGCAATCAGCCCCAGCATTTT. Translated, it gives CASRMDRGNQPQHF.

For the CDR3, the DNA is TGTGCCAGCAGTCCCTACCTGGTCCACGAGCAGTACTTC. This translates into CASSPYLVHEQYF. The V and J genes are TRBV27 and TRBJ2-7; the D is unclear. V was cut by 5 bases and J by 5 bases, with 13 bases left in between. The CDR3 length is 13 residues. Germline V gives CDR1 MNHEY, CDR2 SMNVEV (reference sequence).

This chain uses TRBV6-5 with TRBJ1-2; D uncertain. V lost 0 bases and J lost 9, with 14 bases in between. This CDR3 contains 14 residues. Per germline, CDR1 MNHEY and CDR2 SVGAGI. CDR3 region: CASSYSNFGVSYTF. CDR3 nucleotides: TGTGCCAGCAGTTACTCGAACTTCGGGGTGAGCTACACCTTC.